The TCR beta chain described here comes from a study of blood T cell repertoires in COVID-19 (dated by TCRdb to 2018 to 2020). About the study as a whole: The collaborator samples originated in the United States, Italy and Spain and spanned the acute and convalescent phases of COVID-19. The prospective study material was composed of cDNA or gDNA derived from T cells, B-cell-depleted T cells, or PBMCs. Deeply sampled blood TCRbeta repertoires from subjects exposed to, actively infected with, or recovered from COVID-19 were included in the dataset. The repertoires were made available in a free public database intended to serve as a resource for research on the immune response to SARS-CoV-2. The samples were drawn from two sources: the first 160 participants of the ongoing ImmuneRACE study, and 950 to 1,500 subjects contributed by 6 global collaborators. Sample metadata almost always included a de-identified subject ID, COVID-19 status, age in years and sex. HLA class I and class II types, where available, came from metadata supplied by the sample provider rather than from assay-based typing. The paper's findings and limits, for the study overall: How much clinical and demographic metadata was included differed by source and by participant, and the metadata was provided uncurated.

This clone came up once. The antigen it binds to is not known. There are no base qualities to consult, and no much larger clone falls within one base. TCRbeta CDR3 regions were amplified from genomic DNA using the immunoSEQ Assay, a bias-controlled multiplex PCR. On the study's bioinformatics: Within the assay, amplification of reference gene primers was used to estimate how many nucleated cells each sample contained. Sequence reads were collapsed and filtered to measure the absolute abundance of every unique TCRbeta CDR3 rearrangement. Productive Simpson clonality was computed per sample as the square root of Simpson's diversity index over productive rearrangements. TCRdb mirrors the immuneACCESS table, restricted to in-frame sequences. Some clones are absent from its copies; in checked studies, under half trace to an unresolved V gene, and the reason for the others is unknown. V, J and clone size are those of that table, while D and trimming were read from the DNA. Present in this sample are 350,000 or so clones, over 75% of which were seen just once. Jointly, the top ten make up roughly 1% of the sample.

Participants in the prospective study were aged about 18 to 95 years, lived in 20 to 30 United States geographic areas, and enrolled through a virtual design. In the prospective study, cohorts were assigned on the basis of participant-reported clinical history obtained from a screening survey and a study questionnaire. Recovered participants in ImmuneRACE Cohort 3 were defined by two consecutive negative NP/OP PCR tests, clearance by a healthcare professional, or resolution of symptoms. In the prospective study, mobile phlebotomists collected whole blood, serum and a nasopharyngeal or oropharyngeal swab from each participant. Over an approximately two-month period, participants in the prospective study had the option of providing additional blood draws and questionnaires. Prospective study blood samples were shipped either frozen or at room temperature before DNA extraction. Reading from cysteine to phenylalanine, the CDR3 counts 14 amino acids. Only the CDR3 region is kept as DNA, spanning 42 bases read in frame from base 1. The junction shows trimming of 7 bases on V and 7 bases on J, plus 14 bases between the germline ends. The germline V gene (reference sequence) supplies CDR1 MNHNY and CDR2 SVGAGI.

The sequence derives from a woman aged 25 to 39 who had recovered from COVID-19. Sequenced input: PBMCs or T cells enriched from blood (not recorded which). Recombination linked TRBV6-6 to TRBJ1-6, with TRBD1 perhaps the D gene, on 5 matching bases. The DNA sequence is TGTGCCAGCACCCAGGGCAGCAAGAATTCACCCCTCCACTTT. Its coded protein is CASTQGSKNSPLHF.